This TCR beta chain was obtained from a study of T-cell reconstitution after alpha-beta-depleted transplantation in children. This CDR3 spans 15 amino acids. Trimming removed 2 bases from V and 5 bases from J, with 10 bases in between. The germline gives CDR1 SGHTA, CDR2 FQGTGA. For this clonotype: Its matching antigen is unknown.

Unique molecular identifiers were used to barcode this TCRbeta library. MiXCR, applied by TCRdb to the PCR reads, yields one record per CDR3 protein. This sample carries some 300,000 distinct CDR3 sequences, around 10% of them seen once, and the ten largest clones take less than 9%. General study findings and limits: Recipient T cells and thymic progenitors that survived were the source of the high TCRbeta diversity seen at day 60 in some patients. Once a year had passed after transplant, T-cell counts and diversity came mostly from newly produced T cells. As was reported, about two months after transplant, alpha-beta T cells came from several hundred expanded graft clones.

V and J are TRBV7-3 and TRBJ2-6, with D perhaps TRBD1 (5 bases). This receptor was taken from a boy less than two years old with acute myeloid leukemia, due to receive a stem cell transplant. Material: PBMCs, obtained before TCRalphabeta/CD19-depleted stem cell transplant. In nucleotides, the CDR3 is TGTGCCAGCAGCTTACAGGGATCTAGGGCCAACGTCCTGACTTTC. It yields the protein CASSLQGSRANVLTF.